One TCR beta chain is described in this entry. Every sample yielded at least 6.5 million isolated PBMCs. The data were obtained in a study of blood T cells in healthy people across ages. The CDR3 runs 13 residues. Per the germline V gene, CDR1 is MGHDK and CDR2 is SYGVNS. The V gene lost 3 bases and the J gene lost 3 bases, with 9 bases spanning the gap. With a J-beta primer mix and a sample-barcoded 5' primer, a second PCR ran about 6 to 11 cycles. TCRdb reprocessed the 5' RACE reads via MiXCR and lists one record per CDR3 protein. Seen here are about a million distinct CDR3 sequences, about 48% observed once, and the top ten hold roughly 12%.

J is TRBJ2-7 and V is TRBV25-1, with D maybe TRBD1 (6 bases). Sequencing used blood. This TCR was recovered from a man in his thirties or forties in good health. The CDR3 DNA is TGTGCCAGCAGTGAGGCAGGGGTCTACGAGCAGTACTTC. The encoded protein is CASSEAGVYEQYF.